This TCR beta chain was sequenced during a study of T cell repertoires in cytomegalovirus infection. Turning to the study itself: Public TCR beta signatures were indicative of both CMV infection and a matching HLA type. Study results and limitations: Dominating the ex vivo response were HLA-C-restricted CMV-specific TCR beta clonotypes. Identification of carriers of CMV plus the relevant HLA was performed using cumulative public TCR beta family frequency.

V lost 3 bases and J 7 bases, leaving 9 bases between the germline ends. This CDR3 region has 13 residues. Germline V gives CDR1 LNHDA, CDR2 SQIVND (reference sequence). TCRdb passed the reads through MiXCR, listing each CDR3 protein once. The table lists 150,000 to 200,000 distinct CDR3 sequences, approximately 9.7% of them singletons. Comment on this clonotype: The antigen is not known.

The chain couples TRBV19 to TRBJ2-2, with D possibly matching TRBD2 (6 bases). The sequencing input was PBMCs. This receptor was taken from a human donor in good health (CMV status not recorded). Some clones in this sample may be carry-over from other donors' samples. This CDR3 is CASSITSSGELFF. The CDR3 DNA follows: TGTGCCAGTAGTATCACTAGCAGCGGGGAGCTGTTTTTT.